Detailed here is one T cell receptor beta chain. The data stem from a study of TIL therapy for anti-PD-1-resistant metastatic lung cancer. Study-level background: Median patient age was about 55, ranging about 35-80 years.

This was the immunoSEQ v3 assay. Sequencing used immunoSEQ multiplex PCR; TCRdb keeps in-frame clones, though not all of them. The data hold about 50,000 clones, with about two thirds observed a single time. The CDR3 runs 16 residues. J gave up 1 base and V 3 bases, and 5 bases lay outside the gene matches. The germline CDR1 and CDR2 sequences are MNHNY and SVGAGI (reference sequence). The time point is: pre-treatment sample, taken before nivolumab and TIL therapy. Most excised metastases sampled were pleural nodules or supraclavicular lymph nodes. Tumors were harvested before any PD-1/PD-L1 blockade. The sample in question was tumor tissue, obtained at baseline. The gene calls are TRBV6-6 and TRBJ1-1, with 10 bases fitting TRBD1. The source is a person between 25 and 79 years old with non-small cell lung cancer. CDR3 DNA: TGTGCCAGCAGTTATGGGACAGGGGCCTCGAACACTGAAGCTTTCTTT. The encoded protein is CASSYGTGASNTEAFF.